The 3 T cell receptor beta chains in this list originate from one sample, sequenced in a study of T cell responses to AZD1222 COVID-19 vaccine (TCRdb year 2021). The library was made by the immunoSEQ multiplex PCR assay. This immuneACCESS table, as held by TCRdb, lists in-frame sequences with V and J called but not all clones. Of the missing ones, under half trace to an unresolved V gene in checked studies; the others have no known cause. The sample table shows some 180,000 clones, and 85% to 90% are seen once. Jointly, the top ten make up around 6.4% of the sample. Taken with the paper, the label for time point translates to: baseline before first vaccination. Specimen: peripheral blood, collected on day 0 of AZD1222 vaccination. These TCRs come from an adult in good health.

The chain combines TRBV7-2 with TRBJ2-3; D is possibly TRBD2 (5 bases). In germline, CDR1 is SGHTA, CDR2 FQGNSA. The CDR3 runs 16 residues. Trimming cost V 8 bases and J 1 base, with 19 bases left between them. In nucleotides, the CDR3 is TGTGCCAGCTCCCGAGCCAGAGGGCAGGGCACAGATACGCAGTATTTT. Protein product: CASSRARGQGTDTQYF.

The chain combines TRBV27 with TRBJ1-2; the match to TRBD1 covers 7 bases. The germline V gene encodes CDR1 MNHEY and CDR2 SMNVEV (reference sequence). V trimming: 5 bases; J trimming: 7 bases; junction bases outside the gene matches: 7. The CDR3 loop spans 13 amino acids. CDR3 sequence: CASSGDRRAGYTF. The CDR3 nucleotides are TGTGCCAGCAGTGGGGACAGAAGGGCTGGCTACACCTTC.

V gene TRBV25-1 combines with J gene TRBJ1-5, with a possible D match to TRBD1 (6 bases). The germline V gene encodes CDR1 MGHDK and CDR2 SYGVNS. This CDR3 spans 15 amino acids. Trimming removed 4 bases from V and 1 base from J, with 11 bases in between. CDR3 region: CASSVAGASNQPQHF. DNA for the CDR3: TGTGCCAGCAGTGTTGCGGGGGCAAGCAATCAGCCCCAGCATTTT.